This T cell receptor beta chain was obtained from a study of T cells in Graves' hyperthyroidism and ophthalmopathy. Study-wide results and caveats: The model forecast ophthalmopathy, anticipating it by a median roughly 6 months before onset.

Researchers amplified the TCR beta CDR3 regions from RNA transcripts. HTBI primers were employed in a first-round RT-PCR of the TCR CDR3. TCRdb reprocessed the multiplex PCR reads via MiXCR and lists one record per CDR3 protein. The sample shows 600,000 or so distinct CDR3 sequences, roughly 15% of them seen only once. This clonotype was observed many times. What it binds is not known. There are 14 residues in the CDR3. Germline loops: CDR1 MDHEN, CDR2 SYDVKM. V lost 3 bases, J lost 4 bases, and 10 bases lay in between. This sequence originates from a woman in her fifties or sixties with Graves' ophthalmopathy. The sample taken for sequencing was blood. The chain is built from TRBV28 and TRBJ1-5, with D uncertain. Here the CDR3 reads CASSFVRRNQPQHF. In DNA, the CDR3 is TGTGCCAGCAGTTTTGTGCGCAGGAATCAGCCCCAGCATTTT.